This T cell receptor beta chain was recorded in a study of T cell changes during pregnancy in multiple sclerosis (dated by TCRdb to about 2019). Regarding the study in general: The study examined how the T cell repertoire changed over the course of pregnancy in women with multiple sclerosis.

To note about this clone: The clone's antigen remains unknown. There are no base qualities to consult, and no much larger clone falls within one base.

The receptor library was made with the immunoSEQ multiplex PCR assay. What TCRdb holds here is the immuneACCESS table cut down to in-frame rearrangements. Part of the clones is not present; checked against another copy, under half of the missing clones reflect an unresolved V gene, and the others are unexplained. Across this sample there are roughly 80,000 clones, with about 90% seen only once. The ten largest clones capture 2.6% of the sample. CDR1 and CDR2 were assigned from the germline V gene as MNHNS and SASEGT. The V end loses 6 bases and the J end loses 11 bases, and a stretch of 16 bases separates them. Counted from cysteine to phenylalanine, this CDR3 has 12 amino acids. CDR3 DNA is the only sequence kept; it has 36 bases, read in frame from the first base.

The TCR sequence derives from a female donor with multiple sclerosis, enrolled in a pregnancy study. The sequencing used peripheral blood, collected before pregnancy. The rearranged chain carries TRBV6-1 and TRBJ1-1; the D gene is perhaps TRBD1, from 6 matching bases. The bases are TGTGCCAGCAGAATCCAGGGGCCACTGGCTTTCTTT. This gives the protein CASRIQGPLAFF.